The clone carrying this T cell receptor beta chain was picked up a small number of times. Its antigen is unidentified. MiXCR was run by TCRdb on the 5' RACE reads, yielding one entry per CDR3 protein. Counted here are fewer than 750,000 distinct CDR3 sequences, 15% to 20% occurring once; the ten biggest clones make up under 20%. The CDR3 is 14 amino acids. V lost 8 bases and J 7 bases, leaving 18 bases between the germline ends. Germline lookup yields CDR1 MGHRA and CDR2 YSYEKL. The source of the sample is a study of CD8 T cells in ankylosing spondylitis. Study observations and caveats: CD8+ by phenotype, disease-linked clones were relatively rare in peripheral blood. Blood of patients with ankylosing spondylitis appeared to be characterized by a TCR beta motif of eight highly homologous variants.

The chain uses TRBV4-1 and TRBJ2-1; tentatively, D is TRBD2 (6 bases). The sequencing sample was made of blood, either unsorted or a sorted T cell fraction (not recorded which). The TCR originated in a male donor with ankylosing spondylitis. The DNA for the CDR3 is TGCGCCAGCCGCGGAGGGGTTGTCGAGAATGAGCAGTTCTTC. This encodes CASRGGVVENEQFF.